This TCR beta chain comes out of a study of regulatory T cells in long-lasting Graves disease. Study as a whole: Over 5 years on antithyroid drugs plus positive TSH receptor antibodies marked Graves' disease as persistent.

Combining iRepertoire HTBI primers with Arm-PCR of CDR3 regions, the authors built TCR beta libraries. In the original analysis: About 60 TRBV and some 15 TRBJ segments were identified across samples. Each CDR3 protein is one row after TCRdb ran MiXCR on the multiplex PCR reads. The V and J calls, along with clone size, are taken from TCRdb and not from the paper's own processing. The sample shows 250,000 to 300,000 distinct CDR3 sequences, roughly a fifth of them seen only once. There are 16 residues in the CDR3. V lost 3 bases, J lost 4 bases, and 7 bases stayed unmatched. Germline CDR1 is MNHNS and CDR2 is SASEGT. Study-level results: Patients with persistent disease shared 2,741 public clonotypes, outpacing the approximately 950 shared by new patients.

Time point given: persistent/refractory GD, antithyroid drugs over 5 years with positive TRAb. Extracted RNA from PBMCs served as the source of the TCR library. Graves' disease diagnosis relied on American Thyroid Association guidelines. This clonotype has only a few counts. Its antigen is not known. The sequencing here drew on peripheral blood mononuclear cells (PBMCs), taken when the disease was refractory, from a patient treated with antithyroid drugs. V is TRBV6-1 and J is TRBJ2-5; 11 bases are a match to TRBD2. This clonotype was obtained from a female donor with Graves disease. In nucleotides, the CDR3 is TGTGCCAGCAGTGACCCACTAGCGGGAGAAGGAGAGACCCAGTACTTC. Translating gives CASSDPLAGEGETQYF.